This passage covers 10 T cell receptor beta chains from one sample sequenced in a study of Tregs in tolerant kidney transplant recipients. The data were produced by immunoSEQ multiplex PCR, yet TCRdb's version contains in-frame clones alone and is incomplete. The data show about 81,000 clones, roughly 90% seen once. Recipients received nonmyeloablative bone marrow transplants from related graft donors, with transient mixed chimerism. The starting material was CD4+ T cells from blood (PBMCs), obtained 24 months after the transplant. These receptors originate from a human patient who received a combined kidney and bone marrow transplant. These T cells may partly come from the graft donor.

This sequence joins TRBV9 and TRBJ2-2, with 7 bases aligning to TRBD1. The CDR3 totals 17 residues. Trimming cost V 1 base and J 3 bases; bases outside gene matches: 9. CDR1 and CDR2 from the germline V gene are SGDLS and YYNGEE. The CDR3 DNA follows: TGTGCCAGCAGCGTATACTTTAGGGGGCGGGACACCGGGGAGCTGTTTTTT. Translating gives CASSVYFRGRDTGELFF.

The chain carries TRBV28 and TRBJ2-3; D call uncertain. This CDR3 spans 14 amino acids. Germline V gives CDR1 MDHEN, CDR2 SYDVKM. V dropped 3 bases and J dropped 4 bases, with 11 bases sitting between them. The CDR3 loop is CASSFKLRADTQYF. CDR3 nucleotide sequence: TGTGCCAGCAGTTTTAAATTACGGGCAGATACGCAGTATTTT. Based on the CDR3 plus reference TRBV28 and TRBJ2-3, the full variable domain is DVKVTQSSRYLVKRTGEKVFLECVQDMDHENMFWYRQDPGLGLRLIYFSYDVKMKEKGDIPEGYSVSREKKERFSLILESASTNQTSMYLCASSFKLRADTQYFGPGTRLTVL.

About this clone itself: The sample contains more than one DNA sequence encoding this CDR3. The chain has TRBV5-1 and TRBJ1-1; D remains ambiguous. V lost 0 bases to trimming and J lost 2 bases, with 8 bases between them. This CDR3 region has 14 residues. Germline CDR1 is SGHRS and CDR2 is YFSETQ. The CDR3 DNA follows: TGCGCCAGCAGCTTGGCGGGGATTAACACTGAAGCTTTCTTT. Its translation is CASSLAGINTEAFF.

The chain is built from TRBV5-1 and TRBJ2-2, with unresolved D. Trimming cost V 4 bases and J 8 bases, with 15 bases left between them. This CDR3 is 14 amino acids long. The germline V gene has CDR1 SGHRS and CDR2 YFSETQ. The CDR3 sequence is CASSHVSPRGELFF. DNA for the CDR3: TGCGCCAGCAGCCATGTATCCCCCAGGGGGGAGCTGTTTTTT.

Concerning this clone itself: Other DNA sequences in this sample translate to the same CDR3. The chain is built from TRBV12-5 and TRBJ2-3; 7 nucleotides align to TRBD2. V was pared by 1 base and J by 14 bases, with 9 bases of the junction left unmatched. This CDR3 has 13 amino acids. Germline V gene sequence: CDR1 LGHNT, CDR2 FRNRAP. The CDR3 DNA sequence: TGTGCTAGTGGTTTGGGCTCCGGGACTACCCTGTATTTT. Its translation is CASGLGSGTTLYF.

This chain uses TRBV18 with TRBJ1-5, with 7 bases that match TRBD1. The germline V gene encodes CDR1 KGHSH and CDR2 LQKENI. The CDR3 length is 14 residues. J was trimmed by 5 bases and V by 5 bases; bases with no gene match: 6. CDR3 loop: CASSASDRDQPQHF. DNA of the CDR3: TGTGCCAGCTCAGCGTCAGACAGGGATCAGCCCCAGCATTTT.

The V gene is TRBV6-5, the J gene TRBJ2-5; the match to TRBD1 covers 7 bases. Per germline, CDR1 MNHEY and CDR2 SVGAGI. CDR3 length: 14 amino acids. Unmatched junction bases numbered 5, after V lost 2 bases and J lost 5 bases. CDR3 loop: CASSYGGQRETQYF. DNA for the CDR3: TGTGCCAGCAGTTACGGGGGACAGAGGGAGACCCAGTACTTC.

This chain joins TRBV28 and TRBJ1-4; 9 positions match TRBD1. V was clipped by 4 bases and J by 8 bases; unmatched bases: 8. The CDR3 is 15 residues long. Germline V lookup: CDR1 MDHEN, CDR2 SYDVKM. CDR3 loop: CASSSPGQGWEKLFF. CDR3 bases: TGTGCCAGCAGTTCCCCGGGACAGGGATGGGAAAAACTGTTTTTT.

Only a few counts were recorded for this clone. The chain carries TRBV6-6 and TRBJ1-4; 9 bases are shared with TRBD1. Per germline, CDR1 MNHNY and CDR2 SVGAGI (reference sequence). The CDR3 is made up of 14 amino acids. J gave up 8 bases and V 5 bases, and 6 bases lay outside the gene matches. Written as DNA, the CDR3 is TGTGCCAGCAGTCACACAGGGGGCCGGGAAAAACTGTTTTTT. Translating gives CASSHTGGREKLFF.

This chain links TRBV5-1 with TRBJ2-5; unclear D gene. From germline, CDR1 is SGHRS and CDR2 YFSETQ. The V end was cut by 2 bases, the J end by 2 bases, with 10 bases between. This CDR3 spans 14 amino acids. The CDR3 DNA reads as TGCGCCAGCAGCTTCACAGCCTCTCAAGAGACCCAGTACTTC. It specifies CASSFTASQETQYF.